This T cell receptor beta chain was captured in a study of shared clonotypes between healthy human individuals. Background on the study: Donor ages ranged 18 to 49 years: a couple of women, a few men. Whole-study results and caveats: The donor pool, a small one, limited the genetic and exposure-history diversity represented. Approximately 5% of naive CD4 clonotypes were shared across four donors.

Concerning this clone: Its specificity is unknown.

Nashville, Tennessee was home to all donors, each a Caucasian adult. The method was immunoSEQ multiplex PCR; TCRdb's version includes in-frame clones alone and lacks a portion of them. Altogether about 2.4 million clones are present, 93% being singletons, with the ten largest covering 0.36%. Germline V gene lookup returns CDR1 SGHRS and CDR2 YFSETQ. The CDR3 spans 14 residues. V gave up 0 bases and J gave up 8 bases, with 12 bases separating them. The sequenced sample consisted of naive CD4+ T cells from PBMCs. Subset of the sample: CD45RA+ positively selected. The receptor comes from a man between 18 and 29 years old in good health. Some clones in this sample may be carry-over from other donors' samples. The gene calls are TRBV5-1 and TRBJ2-1; the D gene could be TRBD1 or TRBD2 (5 bases each). As DNA, the CDR3 is TGCGCCAGCAGCTTGGAGGGGAGAGACGATGAGCAGTTCTTC. As protein: CASSLEGRDDEQFF. The whole variable domain, remainder taken from reference TRBV5-1 and TRBJ2-1, is KAGVTQTPRYLIKTRGQQVTLSCSPISGHRSVSWYQQTPGQGLQFLFEYFSETQRNKGNFPGRFSGRQFSNSRSEMNVSTLELGDSALYLCASSLEGRDDEQFFGPGTRLTVL.